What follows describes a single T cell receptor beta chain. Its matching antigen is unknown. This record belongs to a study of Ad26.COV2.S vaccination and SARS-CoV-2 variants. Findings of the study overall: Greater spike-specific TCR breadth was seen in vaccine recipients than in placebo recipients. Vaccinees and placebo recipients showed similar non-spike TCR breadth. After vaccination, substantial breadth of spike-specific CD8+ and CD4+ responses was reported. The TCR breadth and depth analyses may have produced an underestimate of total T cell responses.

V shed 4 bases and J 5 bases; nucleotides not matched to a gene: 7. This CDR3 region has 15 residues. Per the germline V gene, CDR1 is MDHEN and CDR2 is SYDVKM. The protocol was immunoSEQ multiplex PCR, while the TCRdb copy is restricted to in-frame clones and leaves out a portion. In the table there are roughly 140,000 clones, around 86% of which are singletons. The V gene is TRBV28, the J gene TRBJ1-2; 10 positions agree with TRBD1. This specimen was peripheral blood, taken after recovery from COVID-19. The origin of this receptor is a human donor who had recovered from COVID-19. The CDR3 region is CASSSPRQGAYGYTF. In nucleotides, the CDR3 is TGTGCCAGCAGTTCCCCAAGACAGGGGGCGTATGGCTACACCTTC.